The 25 T cell receptor beta chains reported below all come from one sample, sequenced in a study of T cell responses to AZD1222 COVID-19 vaccine. Repertoires were generated with immunoSEQ multiplex PCR, while TCRdb's copy carries only in-frame clones and drops some. The repertoire includes about 150,000 clones, about nine tenths of them detected once, and roughly 2.1% sits in the top ten. Sequencing used peripheral blood, obtained on day 0 of AZD1222 vaccination. The receptors were sampled from an adult in good health.

The V call is TRBV7-2, the J call TRBJ1-3; 7 bases fit TRBD1. The J segment lost 0 bases and the V segment lost 1 base, leaving 6 bases of the junction unmatched. The CDR3 consists of 17 residues. Per germline, CDR1 SGHTA and CDR2 FQGNSA. The DNA for the CDR3 is TGTGCCAGCAGCTTAGTGGGACAGCCGGTCTCTGGAAACACCATATATTTT. It codes for CASSLVGQPVSGNTIYF.

The chain employs TRBV19 and TRBJ2-5; 9 nucleotides agree with TRBD1. Germline V lookup: CDR1 LNHDA, CDR2 SQIVND (reference sequence). The junction had 11 bases not matched to a gene; V was cut back by 6 bases and J by 6 bases. The CDR3 totals 15 residues. CDR3 sequence: CASSGGTGREKTQYF. CDR3 bases: TGTGCCAGTAGCGGCGGGACAGGGAGGGAAAAGACCCAGTACTTC.

J is TRBJ2-3 and V is TRBV24-1; D remains unclear. The V gene's germline CDR1 is KGHDR and CDR2 SFDVKD. The V and J ends lost 0 bases and 1 base respectively, with 7 bases between them. The CDR3 has 15 residues. Here the CDR3 DNA reads TGTGCCACCAGTGATTTGAGGCGTGGCACAGATACGCAGTATTTT. As protein: CATSDLRRGTDTQYF.

The chain joins TRBV27 to TRBJ2-6; D might be TRBD1 (6 bases). Per the germline V gene, CDR1 is MNHEY and CDR2 is SMNVEV (reference sequence). The CDR3 spans 19 residues. V was shortened by 5 bases and J by 0 bases, with 20 bases between the two germline ends. The chain's CDR3 is CASSTPTGATLSGANVLTF. CDR3 DNA: TGTGCCAGCAGTACCCCGACAGGAGCAACGCTCTCTGGGGCCAACGTCCTGACTTTC.

The rearrangement links TRBV24-1 to TRBJ1-1, with D uncertain. Germline CDR1 and CDR2: KGHDR and SFDVKD. With 1 base removed from V and 1 base from J, the gap between germline ends came to 12 bases. CDR3 length: 16 amino acids. DNA of the CDR3: TGTGCCACCAGTGATTTTAACACCGAATCGAACACTGAAGCTTTCTTT. Protein product: CATSDFNTESNTEAFF.

This clone was seen more than once but under ten times. This chain links TRBV28 with TRBJ2-1; 9 nucleotides align to TRBD2. J lost 1 base, V lost 7 bases, and 5 bases had no gene match. Per germline, CDR1 MDHEN and CDR2 SYDVKM. This CDR3 spans 15 amino acids. This chain's CDR3 is CASIYAGGSYNEQFF. Here the CDR3 DNA reads TGTGCCAGCATCTACGCGGGAGGGTCCTACAATGAGCAGTTCTTC.

This clone was recorded only once. The V and J genes are TRBV4-2 and TRBJ1-1; D is undetermined. Between the trimmed V and J ends, which lost 0 bases and 0 bases, there was a span of 2 bases. Germline V gene sequence: CDR1 LGHNA, CDR2 YNFKEQ. The CDR3 loop spans 13 amino acids. CDR3 sequence: CASSQELNTEAFF. In DNA, the CDR3 is TGTGCCAGCAGCCAAGAGTTGAACACTGAAGCTTTCTTT.

This clone was seen a single time. The chain joins TRBV11-3 to TRBJ2-1; D perhaps matches TRBD2 (6 bases). The V end was cut by 4 bases, the J end by 5 bases, with 9 bases between. The CDR3 extends over 13 amino acids. Germline CDR1 SGHNT, CDR2 YENEEA. CDR3 amino acids: CASSSSADNEQFF. The CDR3 DNA follows: TGTGCCAGCAGCTCTAGCGCAGACAATGAGCAGTTCTTC.

This sequence joins TRBV7-9 and TRBJ1-2, with TRBD1 as a possible D gene (6 bases). Germline V gene sequence: CDR1 SEHNR, CDR2 FQNEAQ (reference sequence). V was pared by 8 bases and J by 7 bases, with 17 bases between. The CDR3 totals 13 residues. The CDR3 nucleotides read TGTGCCAGCGGTTTACCGACAGGCGGTGGCTACACCTTC. Protein: CASGLPTGGGYTF.

This chain joins TRBV5-8 and TRBJ2-1; D gene unclear. Deletions cut 5 bases from V and 4 bases from J, with 13 bases between. Germline V gene lookup returns CDR1 SGHTS and CDR2 YDEGEE. This CDR3 is built from 14 residues. The CDR3 region has the DNA TGTGCCAGCAGGCACAGATCTTTATACAATGAGCAGTTCTTC. The encoded protein is CASRHRSLYNEQFF.

This sequence joins TRBV15 and TRBJ1-1; tentatively, D is TRBD1 (6 bases). This CDR3 has 15 amino acids. Trimming removed 7 bases from V and 4 bases from J, with 19 bases in between. CDR1 is LNHNV and CDR2 is YYDKDF in the germline V gene (reference sequence). The CDR3 protein is CATKGDTRGGTEAFF. The CDR3 DNA reads TGTGCCACCAAAGGGGACACTCGGGGAGGCACTGAAGCTTTCTTT.

The V and J genes are TRBV7-3 and TRBJ2-3; perhaps TRBD2 as D (6 bases). Germline V gene lookup returns CDR1 SGHTA and CDR2 FQGTGA. The CDR3 has 19 amino acids. V lost 5 bases, J lost 0 bases, and 24 bases lay in between. The CDR3 DNA is TGTGCCAGCAGCCCCCAACCTTGGCGGGACGACTTAAGCACAGATACGCAGTATTTT. Encoded protein: CASSPQPWRDDLSTDTQYF.

The V call is TRBV13, the J call TRBJ2-7; the match to TRBD2 covers 11 bases. The V gene end was trimmed by 5 bases and the J gene end by 6 bases; junction bases not matched to a gene: 21. There are 19 residues in the CDR3. Germline values: CDR1 PRHDT, CDR2 FYEKMQ (reference sequence). This chain's CDR3 is CASSRASSLLAGVIGEQYF. CDR3 nucleotide sequence: TGTGCCAGCAGCCGAGCCAGTTCTTTACTAGCGGGAGTTATTGGCGAGCAGTACTTC.

This chain joins TRBV4-3 and TRBJ2-7; D is perhaps TRBD2 (8 bases). The CDR3 spans 16 residues. The V gene's germline CDR1 is LGHNA and CDR2 YSLEER. V was trimmed by 0 bases and J by 5 bases, leaving 17 bases between them. CDR3 protein: CASSQEQGSGGNEQYF. CDR3 DNA: TGCGCCAGCAGCCAAGAACAGGGGTCGGGAGGGAACGAGCAGTACTTC.

The rearrangement joins TRBV29-1 to TRBJ1-4; D unresolved. The CDR3 covers 12 residues. Germline V CDR1 and CDR2: SQVTM, ANQGSEA. V was cut by 5 bases and J by 8 bases, with 12 bases left in between. Here the CDR3 reads CSVQSGVEKLFF. CDR3 DNA: TGCAGCGTTCAGTCAGGAGTAGAAAAACTGTTTTTT.

The rearrangement joins TRBV27 to TRBJ2-7; maybe TRBD2 (7 bases). This CDR3 spans 14 amino acids. The germline gives CDR1 MNHEY, CDR2 SMNVEV (reference sequence). Trimming took 4 bases from V and 3 from J, leaving 13 bases between them. The CDR3 bases are TGTGCCAGCAGTTCCGGGGGGCCCGTCTACGAGCAGTACTTC. Amino acids: CASSSGGPVYEQYF.

The genes are TRBV7-2 and TRBJ1-5; maybe TRBD1 (5 bases). The CDR3 contains 16 residues. V gave up 1 base and J gave up 3 bases, with 13 bases separating them. CDR1 and CDR2 (germline): SGHTA, FQGNSA. The DNA of the CDR3 is TGTGCCAGCAGCTTAGTAGGTGGGGCCCTCAATCAGCCCCAGCATTTT. As protein: CASSLVGGALNQPQHF.

CDR3 sequence (DNA): TGTGCCAGCAGGACAGGGTTCAATCAGCCCCAGCATTTT. Translating gives CASRTGFNQPQHF. The chain joins TRBV28 to TRBJ1-5; 7 bases fit TRBD1. Germline V gene lookup returns CDR1 MDHEN and CDR2 SYDVKM. There are 13 residues in the CDR3. Losses at the gene ends were 6 bases for V and 3 bases for J; bases not matched to a gene: 2.

The chain combines TRBV28 with TRBJ1-6; unclear D gene. The germline V and J ends were trimmed by 5 bases and 8 bases, with 7 bases remaining between them. This CDR3 has 12 residues. The V gene's germline CDR1 is MDHEN and CDR2 SYDVKM. The CDR3 protein is CASSKEYSPLHF. CDR3 sequence (DNA): TGTGCCAGCAGTAAGGAGTATTCACCCCTCCACTTT.

The V call is TRBV19, the J call TRBJ2-5, with a tentative D call TRBD2 (5 bases). Trimming shortened V by 6 bases and J by 12 bases, and 17 bases separated the two germline ends. This CDR3 is built from 12 residues. The germline gives CDR1 LNHDA, CDR2 SQIVND (reference sequence). CDR3 DNA sequence: TGTGCCAGTAGCCATGGAAAAGAGACTAAGTACTTC. It encodes CASSHGKETKYF.

V usage is TRBV5-1 and J usage is TRBJ2-7, with TRBD1 matching over 8 bases. Germline values: CDR1 SGHRS, CDR2 YFSETQ. The CDR3 has 16 amino acids. V lost 3 bases, J lost 5 bases, and 13 bases stayed unmatched. Written as DNA, the CDR3 is TGCGCCAGCAGCTACACGCCGACAGGGGTCGGGAACGAGCAGTACTTC. This encodes CASSYTPTGVGNEQYF.

In its sample, this clone was seen a few times. The V and J genes are TRBV30 and TRBJ1-2, with 8 positions matching TRBD1. Germline V lookup: CDR1 GTSNPN, CDR2 SVGIG (reference sequence). V gave up 3 bases and J gave up 8 bases; unmatched junction bases: 5. The CDR3 is 12 amino acids. For the CDR3, the DNA is TGTGCCTGGAGCCAGGGGGCGCCCGGCTACACCTTC. This codes for CAWSQGAPGYTF.

This chain uses TRBV6-5 with TRBJ2-2, with D possibly matching TRBD1 (6 bases). Deletions cut 0 bases from V and 1 base from J, with 9 bases between. This CDR3 is 16 amino acids long. CDR1 is MNHEY and CDR2 is SVGAGI in the germline V gene. In nucleotides, the CDR3 is TGTGCCAGCAGTTACTCGATGGGACAGAACACCGGGGAGCTGTTTTTT. As protein: CASSYSMGQNTGELFF.

V is TRBV25-1 and J is TRBJ2-7; a possible D gene is TRBD2 (6 bases). This CDR3 has 14 amino acids. CDR1 MGHDK and CDR2 SYGVNS come from the germline V gene. V was trimmed by 6 bases and J by 0 bases, leaving 12 bases between them. DNA for the CDR3: TGTGCCAGCAGGCGGCGGGATCCCTCCTACGAGCAGTACTTC. Amino acids: CASRRRDPSYEQYF.

The CDR3 coding sequence is TGCGCCAGCAGCTTGCGACAGGACACTGAAGCTTTCTTT. It codes for CASSLRQDTEAFF. V gene TRBV5-1 combines with J gene TRBJ1-1; D possibly corresponds to TRBD1 (6 bases). Germline values: CDR1 SGHRS, CDR2 YFSETQ. Trimming removed 1 base at V and 3 bases at J, with 7 bases between. The CDR3 covers 13 residues.